The source of this TCR beta chain is a study of identical twins. V lost 7 bases to trimming and J lost 3 bases, with 10 bases between them. CDR1 is MNHNY and CDR2 is SVGAGI in the germline V gene (reference sequence). The CDR3 contains 13 residues. Study-level findings and limits: Abundant cord blood beta clonotypes carried fewer insertions; memory repertoires showed none. Twin pairs' shared out-of-frame alpha sequences were enriched in low generation probability.

cDNA molecules carried unique molecular identifiers, and template switching added a universal primer site. TCRdb recomputed calls from the 5' RACE reads with MiXCR, one row per CDR3 protein. The sample has 1,800,000 or so distinct CDR3 sequences, less than 40% seen once; the top ten hold about 0.3%. This clonotype has just a few counts. Its specificity is unknown. This clonotype originated in a newborn girl in good health. The chain couples TRBV6-6 to TRBJ1-5; D unclear. The sequencing sample was made of cord blood. The CDR3 spells CASNGVDNQPQHF. CDR3 nucleotide sequence: TGTGCCAGCAATGGGGTGGACAATCAGCCCCAGCATTTT.